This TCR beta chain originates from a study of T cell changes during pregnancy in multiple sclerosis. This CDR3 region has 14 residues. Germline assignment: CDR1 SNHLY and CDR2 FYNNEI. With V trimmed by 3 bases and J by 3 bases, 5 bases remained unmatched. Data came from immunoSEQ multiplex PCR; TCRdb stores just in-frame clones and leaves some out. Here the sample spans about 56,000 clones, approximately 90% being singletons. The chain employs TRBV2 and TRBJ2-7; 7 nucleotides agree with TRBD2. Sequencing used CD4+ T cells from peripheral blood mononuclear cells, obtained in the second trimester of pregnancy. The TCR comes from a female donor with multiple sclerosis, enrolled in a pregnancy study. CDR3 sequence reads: CASSEGGSLYEQYF. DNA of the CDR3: TGTGCCAGCAGTGAGGGGGGGAGTCTCTACGAGCAGTACTTC.